The rows below give T cell receptor beta chains drawn from one sample of a study of T-cell reconstitution after alpha-beta-depleted transplantation in children. TCRdb called the PCR reads again in MiXCR, with one record for every CDR3 protein. The repertoire holds over 150,000 distinct CDR3 sequences, approximately 15% seen once, with roughly 13% in the top ten. Specimen: PBMCs from the stem cell graft donor, collected from the stem cell graft. The receptors derive from a human donor who donated a stem cell graft to a child with acute lymphoblastic leukemia. Each CDR3 is given with its conserved first and last residue. The D gene is left open where the match is weak. For some rows the clone size is stated as once, few or many, or as a class when expanded; others skip it.

D,V,J,size,DNA,CDR3
TRBD1,TRBV20-1,TRBJ2-7,NA,TGCAGTGCTAGAAAACAGGGGGCTACGTACGAGCAGTACTTC,CSARKQGATYEQYF
TRBD1,TRBV10-3,TRBJ1-5,many,TGTGCCAGCCAGACAGGGGGCCTCAATCAGCCCCAGCATTTT,CASQTGGLNQPQHF
TRBD1,TRBV12-3/TRBV12-4,TRBJ2-7,many,TGTGCCAGCAGTTTAGGCAGGGGGCTCTCCTACGAGCAGTACTTC,CASSLGRGLSYEQYF
NA,TRBV7-9,TRBJ1-1,many,TGTGCCAGCAGCAAACATGGCCTGAACACTGAAGCTTTCTTT,CASSKHGLNTEAFF
NA,TRBV5-1,TRBJ2-3,many,TGCGCCAGCAGCCCCAGAGGAGGACGGACAGATACGCAGTATTTT,CASSPRGGRTDTQYF
NA,TRBV29-1,TRBJ2-7,NA,TGCAGCGTGGAAAGAGCTGGGAACGAGCAGTACTTC,CSVERAGNEQYF
NA,TRBV2,TRBJ2-1,NA,TGTGCCAGCAGTGCCCAGGGAGGTGGAAATGAGCAGTTCTTC,CASSAQGGGNEQFF
NA,TRBV5-1,TRBJ2-3,many,TGCGCCAGCAGCCGTGGGATCCGCACAGATACGCAGTATTTT,CASSRGIRTDTQYF
NA,TRBV7-9,TRBJ1-1,many,TGTGCCAGCAGCTTACAAGCAGGAAACACTGAAGCTTTCTTT,CASSLQAGNTEAFF
NA,TRBV3-1,TRBJ2-1,NA,TGTGCCAGCAGCCAAGATAGGGGCGGGATCTGGGGAAATGAGCAGTTCTTC,CASSQDRGGIWGNEQFF
NA,TRBV4-1,TRBJ2-7,many,TGCGCCAGCAGCGGGAAAGGGAGGGGGAAAGGCTACGAGCAGTACTTC,CASSGKGRGKGYEQYF
NA,TRBV5-1,TRBJ2-1,NA,TGCGCCAGCCGGGTGATAGCGAGGGGTGAGCAGTTCTTC,CASRVIARGEQFF
TRBD1,TRBV19,TRBJ2-7,once,TGTGCCAGTAGGGACAGGTACTACGAGCAGTACTTC,CASRDRYYEQYF
NA,TRBV12-3/TRBV12-4,TRBJ1-5,many,TGTGCCAGCAGTTTAAGAGAGGGGAATCAGCCCCAGCATTTT,CASSLREGNQPQHF
NA,TRBV7-8,TRBJ2-5,few,TGTGCCAGCAGCCTAGCCGGCGGCGGGATGCAAGAGACCCAGTACTTC,CASSLAGGGMQETQYF
NA,TRBV29-1,TRBJ2-1,many,TGCAGCGTTGAAGATCCCGCCACTGAGCAGTTCTTC,CSVEDPATEQFF
NA,TRBV20-1,TRBJ1-2,many,TGCAGTGCTAGAGATCGAACGGGCTATGGCTACACCTTC,CSARDRTGYGYTF
NA,TRBV5-6,TRBJ2-7,NA,TGTGCCAGCAGCGGCGGCTACGAGCAGTACTTC,CASSGGYEQYF
NA,TRBV30,TRBJ2-2,many,TGTGCCTGGAGTGTTTGGGACCCGAACACCGGGGAGCTGTTTTTT,CAWSVWDPNTGELFF
NA,TRBV5-6,TRBJ1-1,NA,TGTGCCAGCAGCTACCTGACCCTGAACACTGAAGCTTTCTTT,CASSYLTLNTEAFF
TRBD2,TRBV7-9,TRBJ2-5,NA,TGTGCCAGCAGCTCATCCGGCGGGAGAGGTGGAGAGACCCAGTACTTC,CASSSSGGRGGETQYF
TRBD1,TRBV2,TRBJ1-5,few,TGTGCCAGCAGTGAGACGACAGGGGGCAATCAGCCCCAGCATTTT,CASSETTGGNQPQHF
TRBD2,TRBV28,TRBJ2-7,NA,TGTGCCAGCAGTTTTACCCCTGTGAAGAGCGGGAGGTACGAGCAGTACTTC,CASSFTPVKSGRYEQYF
NA,TRBV5-1,TRBJ2-7,many,TGCGCCAGCAGCCTCCAGACAGGAGCACAATCCTACGAGCAGTACTTC,CASSLQTGAQSYEQYF
NA,TRBV6-5,TRBJ2-3,many,TGTGCCAGCAGTTACTCGAGGAGGGATACGCAGTATTTT,CASSYSRRDTQYF
TRBD1,TRBV12-3/TRBV12-4,TRBJ1-1,many,TGTGCCAGCAGTCCCGCCGGGACAGGGAACACTGAAGCTTTCTTT,CASSPAGTGNTEAFF
TRBD1,TRBV5-1,TRBJ1-1,few,TGCGCCAGCAGCTTGGGGCCCAACAGGGGGAACACTGAAGCTTTCTTT,CASSLGPNRGNTEAFF
NA,TRBV29-1,TRBJ1-2,few,TGCAGCGTTGAGGACTGGGGCGGTGGGGATGGCTACACCTTC,CSVEDWGGGDGYTF
NA,TRBV5-1,TRBJ2-3,many,TGCGCCAGCAGCCTACGACTCAGCGGCACAGATACGCAGTATTTT,CASSLRLSGTDTQYF
NA,TRBV9,TRBJ2-4,NA,TGTGCCAGCAGCCCCTCAGCAGGGCTAGCGGCCAAAAACATTCAGTACTTC,CASSPSAGLAAKNIQYF
TRBD1,TRBV28,TRBJ1-1,few,TGTGCCAGCAGTCAATCCCGACAGGGGCACTCCACTGAAGCTTTCTTT,CASSQSRQGHSTEAFF
NA,TRBV5-1,TRBJ2-3,many,TGCGCCAGCAGCGAGAAGGGTTACTCAGATACGCAGTATTTT,CASSEKGYSDTQYF
NA,TRBV5-5,TRBJ1-5,many,TGTGCCAGCAGCTCGATCGTCGGACAGAGCAATCAGCCCCAGCATTTT,CASSSIVGQSNQPQHF
NA,TRBV5-1,TRBJ2-1,many,TGCGCCAGCAGCTTGGTTTCTAGCGCCAATGAGCAGTTCTTC,CASSLVSSANEQFF
NA,TRBV20-1,TRBJ2-1,many,TGCAGTGCTCCCAGGACTACCGACAATGAGCAGTTCTTC,CSAPRTTDNEQFF
NA,TRBV12-3/TRBV12-4,TRBJ2-3,NA,TGTGCCAGCAGTCCCCCAGTCTGGAGCACAGATACGCAGTATTTT,CASSPPVWSTDTQYF
TRBD1,TRBV5-1,TRBJ1-1,NA,TGCGCCAGCAGCTTACCGACCGGGACAGGGATCACTGAAGCTTTCTTT,CASSLPTGTGITEAFF
TRBD1,TRBV5-1,TRBJ2-1,many,TGCGCCAGCAGCCCGGGACAGATATACAATGAGCAGTTCTTC,CASSPGQIYNEQFF
TRBD1,TRBV12-3/TRBV12-4,TRBJ1-2,many,TGTGCCAGCAGTTTACAGGGGGCTTTTGGTGGCTACACCTTC,CASSLQGAFGGYTF
NA,TRBV5-5,TRBJ1-5,many,TGTGCCAGCAGCAAACCCGGACAGAATCAGCCCCAGCATTTT,CASSKPGQNQPQHF
NA,TRBV20-1,TRBJ2-1,many,TGCAGTGCTAGAGCTTCGGTAGGGGACCAAAACAATGAGCAGTTCTTC,CSARASVGDQNNEQFF